Reported below is one TCR beta chain. The antigen is unknown. This record comes from a study of cytomegalovirus exposure and HLA in healthy donors. A multiplex PCR was run with 60 Vbeta primers and 13 Jbeta primers. Measured with immunoSEQ multiplex PCR; TCRdb has only the in-frame clones, and not every one. The data contain approximately 150,000 clones, 61% of them singletons. V gave up 2 bases and J gave up 3 bases, with 8 bases separating them. Germline V lookup: CDR1 SEHNR, CDR2 FQNEAQ (reference sequence). CDR3 size: 13 residues. Study results and caveats: Diagnosis of cytomegalovirus status made by the classifier reportedly showed high specificity and sensitivity. Certain sequence variants were highly shared and formed a cluster, and this cluster was likely a sequencing artifact.

The material sequenced was PBMCs. The receptor comes from a male donor in good health and CMV-seronegative. The chain couples TRBV7-9 to TRBJ2-7; no firm D call. CDR3 sequence reads: CASSLYADYEQYF. CDR3 in DNA: TGTGCCAGCAGCTTATACGCGGACTACGAGCAGTACTTC.